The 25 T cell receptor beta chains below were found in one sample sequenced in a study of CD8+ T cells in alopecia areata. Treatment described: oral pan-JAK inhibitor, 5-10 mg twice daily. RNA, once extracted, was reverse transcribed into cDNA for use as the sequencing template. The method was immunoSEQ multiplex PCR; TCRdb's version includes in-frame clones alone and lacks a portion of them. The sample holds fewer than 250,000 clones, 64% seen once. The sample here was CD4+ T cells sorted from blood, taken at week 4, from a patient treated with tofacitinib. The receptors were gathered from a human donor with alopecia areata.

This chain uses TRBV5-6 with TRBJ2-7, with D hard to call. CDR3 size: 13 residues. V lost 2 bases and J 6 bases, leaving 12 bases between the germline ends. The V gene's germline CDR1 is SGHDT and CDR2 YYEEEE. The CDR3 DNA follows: TGTGCCAGCAGCTTCACCCGGTGGGGCGAGCAGTACTTC. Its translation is CASSFTRWGEQYF.

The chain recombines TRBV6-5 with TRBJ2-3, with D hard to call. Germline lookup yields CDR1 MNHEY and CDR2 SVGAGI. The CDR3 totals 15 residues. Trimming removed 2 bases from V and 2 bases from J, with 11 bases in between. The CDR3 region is CASSYAGPTTDTQYF. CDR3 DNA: TGTGCCAGCAGTTACGCCGGCCCGACCACAGATACGCAGTATTTT.

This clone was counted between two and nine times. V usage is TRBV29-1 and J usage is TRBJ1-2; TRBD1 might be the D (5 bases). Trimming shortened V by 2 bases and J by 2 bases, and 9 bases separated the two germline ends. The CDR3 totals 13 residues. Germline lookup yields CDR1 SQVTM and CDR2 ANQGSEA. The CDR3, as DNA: TGCAGCGTTGAATCAGGGCCCAACTATGGCTACACCTTC. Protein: CSVESGPNYGYTF.

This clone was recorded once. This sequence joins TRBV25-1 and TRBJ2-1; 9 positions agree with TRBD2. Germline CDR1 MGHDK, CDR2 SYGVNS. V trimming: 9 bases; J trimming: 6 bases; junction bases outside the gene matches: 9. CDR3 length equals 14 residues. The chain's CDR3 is CASSRAGGRNEQFF. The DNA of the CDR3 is TGTGCCAGTTCCCGGGCGGGGGGGCGCAATGAGCAGTTCTTC. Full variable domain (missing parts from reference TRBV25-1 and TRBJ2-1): EADIYQTPRYLVIGTGKKITLECSQTMGHDKMYWYQQDPGMELHLIHYSYGVNSTEKGDLSSESTVSRIRTEHFPLTLESARPSHTSQYLCASSRAGGRNEQFFGPGTRLTVL.

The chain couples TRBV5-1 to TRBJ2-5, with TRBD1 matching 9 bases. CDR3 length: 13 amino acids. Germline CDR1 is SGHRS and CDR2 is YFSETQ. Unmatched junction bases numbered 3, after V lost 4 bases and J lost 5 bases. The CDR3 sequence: CASSGDREETQYF. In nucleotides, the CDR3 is TGCGCCAGCAGCGGGGACAGGGAGGAGACCCAGTACTTC.

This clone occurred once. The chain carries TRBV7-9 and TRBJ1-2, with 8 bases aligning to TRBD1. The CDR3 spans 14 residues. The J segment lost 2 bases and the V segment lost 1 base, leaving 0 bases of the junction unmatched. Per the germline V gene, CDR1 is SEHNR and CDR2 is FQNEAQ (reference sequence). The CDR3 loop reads CASSLGTGNYGYTF. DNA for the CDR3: TGTGCCAGCAGCTTAGGGACAGGGAACTATGGCTACACCTTC.

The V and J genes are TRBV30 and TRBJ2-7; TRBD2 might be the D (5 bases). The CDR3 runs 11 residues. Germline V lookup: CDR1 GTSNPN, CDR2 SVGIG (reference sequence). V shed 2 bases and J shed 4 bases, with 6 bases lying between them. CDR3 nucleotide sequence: TGTGCCTGGAGTCGGGAATACGAGCAGTACTTC. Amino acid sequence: CAWSREYEQYF.

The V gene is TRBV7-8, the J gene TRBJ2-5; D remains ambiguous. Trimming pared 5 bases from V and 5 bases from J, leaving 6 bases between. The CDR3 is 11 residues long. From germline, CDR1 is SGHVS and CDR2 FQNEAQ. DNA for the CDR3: TGTGCCAGCAGCACATCGGAGACCCAGTACTTC. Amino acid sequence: CASSTSETQYF.

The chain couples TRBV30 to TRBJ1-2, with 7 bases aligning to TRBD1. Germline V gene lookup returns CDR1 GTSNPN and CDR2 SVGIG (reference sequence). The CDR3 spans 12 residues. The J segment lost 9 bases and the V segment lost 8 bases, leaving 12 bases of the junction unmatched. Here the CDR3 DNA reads TGTGCCCGAGGGACAGAGCCCAAAAGCTACACCTTC. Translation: CARGTEPKSYTF. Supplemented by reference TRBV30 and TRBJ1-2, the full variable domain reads SQTIHQWPATLVQPVGSPLSLECTVEGTSNPNLYWYRQAAGRGLQLLFYSVGIGQISSEVPQNLSASRPQDRQFILSSKKLLLSDSGFYLCARGTEPKSYTFGSGTRLTVV.

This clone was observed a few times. CDR3 residues: CASSYSGIAGETQYF. In nucleotides, the CDR3 is TGTGCCAGCAGTTACTCCGGGATTGCGGGGGAGACCCAGTACTTC. This chain joins TRBV6-5 and TRBJ2-5; tentatively, D is TRBD2 (6 bases). V dropped 0 bases and J dropped 5 bases, with 13 bases sitting between them. CDR1 and CDR2 from the germline V gene are MNHEY and SVGAGI. This CDR3 region has 15 residues.

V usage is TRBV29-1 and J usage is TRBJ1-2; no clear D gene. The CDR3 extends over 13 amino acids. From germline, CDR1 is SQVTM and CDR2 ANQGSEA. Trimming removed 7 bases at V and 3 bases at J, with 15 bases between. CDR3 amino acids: CSARPGRDYGYTF. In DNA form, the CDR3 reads TGCAGCGCCCGACCGGGAAGGGACTATGGCTACACCTTC. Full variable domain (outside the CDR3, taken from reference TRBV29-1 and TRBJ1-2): SAVISQKPSRDICQRGTSLTIQCQVDSQVTMMFWYRQQPGQSLTLIATANQGSEATYESGFVIDKFPISRPNLTFSTLTVSNMSPEDSSIYLCSARPGRDYGYTFGSGTRLTVV.

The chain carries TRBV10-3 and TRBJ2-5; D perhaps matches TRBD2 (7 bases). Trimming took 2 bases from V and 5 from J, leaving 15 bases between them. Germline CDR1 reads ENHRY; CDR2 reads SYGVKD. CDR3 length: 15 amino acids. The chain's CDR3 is CAISEAGADMETQYF. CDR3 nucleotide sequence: TGTGCCATCAGTGAGGCGGGGGCCGATATGGAGACCCAGTACTTC.

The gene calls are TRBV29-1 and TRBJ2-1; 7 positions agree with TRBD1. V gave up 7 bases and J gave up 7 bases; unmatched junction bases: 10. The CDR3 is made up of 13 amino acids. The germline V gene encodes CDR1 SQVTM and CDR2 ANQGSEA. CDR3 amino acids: CSGRQGSLNEQFF. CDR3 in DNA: TGCAGCGGAAGACAGGGAAGTTTGAATGAGCAGTTCTTC.

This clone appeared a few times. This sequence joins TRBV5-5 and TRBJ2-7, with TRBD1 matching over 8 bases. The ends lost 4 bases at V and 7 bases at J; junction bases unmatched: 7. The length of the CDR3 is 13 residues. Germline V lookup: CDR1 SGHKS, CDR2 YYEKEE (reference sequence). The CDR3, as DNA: TGTGCCAGCAGCATACAGGGGGTCGGGGAGCAGTACTTC. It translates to CASSIQGVGEQYF.

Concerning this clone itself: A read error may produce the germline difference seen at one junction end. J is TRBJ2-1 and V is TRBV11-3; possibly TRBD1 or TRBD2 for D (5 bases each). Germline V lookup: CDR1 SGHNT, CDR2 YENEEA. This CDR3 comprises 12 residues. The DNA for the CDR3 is TGTGCCAGCAGCTTTGAGGGGAACCAAAAGATCTTC. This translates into CASSFEGNQKIF.

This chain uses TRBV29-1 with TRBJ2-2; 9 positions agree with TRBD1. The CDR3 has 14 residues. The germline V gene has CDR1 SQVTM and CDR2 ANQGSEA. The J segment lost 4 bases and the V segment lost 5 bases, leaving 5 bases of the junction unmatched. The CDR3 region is CSVTRDRATGELFF. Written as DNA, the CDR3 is TGCAGCGTTACACGGGACAGGGCCACCGGGGAGCTGTTTTTT.

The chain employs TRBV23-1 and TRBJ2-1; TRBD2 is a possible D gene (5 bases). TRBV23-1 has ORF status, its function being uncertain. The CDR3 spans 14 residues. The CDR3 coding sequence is TGCGCTGTACCCCCTAGCCCCACCTACAATGAGCAGTTCTTC. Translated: CAVPPSPTYNEQFF.

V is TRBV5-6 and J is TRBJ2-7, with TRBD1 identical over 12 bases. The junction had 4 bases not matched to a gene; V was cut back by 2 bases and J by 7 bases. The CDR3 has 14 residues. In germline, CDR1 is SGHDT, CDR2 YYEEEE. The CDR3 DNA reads TGTGCCAGCAGCTTCTGGGACAGGGGGCATGAGCAGTACTTC. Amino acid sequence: CASSFWDRGHEQYF.

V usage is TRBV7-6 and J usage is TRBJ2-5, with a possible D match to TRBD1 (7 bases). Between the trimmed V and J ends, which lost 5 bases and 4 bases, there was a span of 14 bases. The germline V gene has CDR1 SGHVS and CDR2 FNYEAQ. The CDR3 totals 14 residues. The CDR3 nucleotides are TGTGCCAGCAGCGAACGACAGGGACTAGAGACCCAGTACTTC. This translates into CASSERQGLETQYF. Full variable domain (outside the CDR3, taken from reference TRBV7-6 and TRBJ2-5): GAGVSQSPRYKVTKRGQDVALRCDPISGHVSLYWYRQALGQGPEFLTYFNYEAQQDKSGLPNDRFSAERPEGSISTLTIQRTEQRDSAMYRCASSERQGLETQYFGPGTRLLVL.

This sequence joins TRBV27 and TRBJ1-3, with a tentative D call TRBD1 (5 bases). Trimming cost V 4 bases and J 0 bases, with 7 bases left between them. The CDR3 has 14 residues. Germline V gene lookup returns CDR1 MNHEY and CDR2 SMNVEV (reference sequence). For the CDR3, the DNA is TGTGCCAGCAGTTCGACAGTCTCTGGAAACACCATATATTTT. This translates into CASSSTVSGNTIYF.

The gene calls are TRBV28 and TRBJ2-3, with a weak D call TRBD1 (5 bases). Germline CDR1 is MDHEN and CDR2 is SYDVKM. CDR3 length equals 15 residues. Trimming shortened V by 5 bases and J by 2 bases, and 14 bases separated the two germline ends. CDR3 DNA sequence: TGTGCCAGCAGTCCCCCCACAGGTCTCACAGATACGCAGTATTTT. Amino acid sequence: CASSPPTGLTDTQYF. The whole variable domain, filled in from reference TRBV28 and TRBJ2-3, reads DVKVTQSSRYLVKRTGEKVFLECVQDMDHENMFWYRQDPGLGLRLIYFSYDVKMKEKGDIPEGYSVSREKKERFSLILESASTNQTSMYLCASSPPTGLTDTQYFGPGTRLTVL.

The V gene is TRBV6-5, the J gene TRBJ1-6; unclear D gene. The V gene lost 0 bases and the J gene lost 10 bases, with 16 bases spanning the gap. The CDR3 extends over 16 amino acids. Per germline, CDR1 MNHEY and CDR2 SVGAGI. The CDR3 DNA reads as TGTGCCAGCAGTTACTCGCTCCCGGACGCTGGGTCACCCCTCCACTTT. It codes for CASSYSLPDAGSPLHF.

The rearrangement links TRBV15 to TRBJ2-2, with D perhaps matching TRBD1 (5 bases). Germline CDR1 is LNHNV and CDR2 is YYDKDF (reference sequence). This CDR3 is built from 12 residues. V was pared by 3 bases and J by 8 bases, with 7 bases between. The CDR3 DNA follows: TGTGCCACCAGCAGGCAGGGAGGGGAGCTGTTTTTT. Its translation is CATSRQGGELFF.

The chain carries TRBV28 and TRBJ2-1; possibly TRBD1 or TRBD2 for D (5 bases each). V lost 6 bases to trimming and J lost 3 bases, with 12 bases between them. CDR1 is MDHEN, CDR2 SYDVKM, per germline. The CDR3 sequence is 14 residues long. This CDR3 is CASSEGDGYNEQFF. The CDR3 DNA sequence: TGTGCCAGCAGCGAAGGGGACGGCTACAATGAGCAGTTCTTC.

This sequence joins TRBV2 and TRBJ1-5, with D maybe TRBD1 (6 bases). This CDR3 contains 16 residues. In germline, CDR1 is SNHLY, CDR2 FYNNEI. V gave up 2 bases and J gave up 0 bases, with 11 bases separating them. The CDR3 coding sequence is TGTGCCAGCAGTGAACAGGGGCGGTCTAGCAATCAGCCCCAGCATTTT. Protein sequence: CASSEQGRSSNQPQHF.